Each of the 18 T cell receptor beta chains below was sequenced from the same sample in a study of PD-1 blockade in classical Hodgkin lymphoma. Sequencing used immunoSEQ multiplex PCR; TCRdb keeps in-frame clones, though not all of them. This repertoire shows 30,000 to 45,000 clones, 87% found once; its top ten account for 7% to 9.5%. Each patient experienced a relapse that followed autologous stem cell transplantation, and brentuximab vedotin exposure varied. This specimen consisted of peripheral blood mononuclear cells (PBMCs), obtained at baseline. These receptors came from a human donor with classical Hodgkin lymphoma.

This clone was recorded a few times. The CDR3: CASSLVGGSNQPQHF. CDR3 sequence (DNA): TGCGCCAGCAGCTTGGTAGGGGGGAGCAATCAGCCCCAGCATTTT. The V gene is TRBV5-1, the J gene TRBJ1-5; possible D gene TRBD1, 6 bases. The CDR3 consists of 15 residues. The germline V gene encodes CDR1 SGHRS and CDR2 YFSETQ. Trimming removed 0 bases at V and 1 base at J, with 8 bases between.

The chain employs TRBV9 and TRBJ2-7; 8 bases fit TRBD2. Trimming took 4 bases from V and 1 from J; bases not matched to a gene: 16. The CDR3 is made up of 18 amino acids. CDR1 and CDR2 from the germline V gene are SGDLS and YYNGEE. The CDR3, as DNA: TGTGCCAGCAGCACCCGTGGGGGGGTCGGGACTAGTTCCTACGAGCAGTACTTC. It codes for CASSTRGGVGTSSYEQYF.

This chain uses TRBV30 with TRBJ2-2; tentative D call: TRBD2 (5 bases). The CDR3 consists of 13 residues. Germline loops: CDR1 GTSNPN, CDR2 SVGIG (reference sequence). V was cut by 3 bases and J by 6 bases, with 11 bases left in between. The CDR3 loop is CAWRGSDPGELFF. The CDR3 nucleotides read TGTGCCTGGAGGGGGAGCGATCCCGGGGAGCTGTTTTTT.

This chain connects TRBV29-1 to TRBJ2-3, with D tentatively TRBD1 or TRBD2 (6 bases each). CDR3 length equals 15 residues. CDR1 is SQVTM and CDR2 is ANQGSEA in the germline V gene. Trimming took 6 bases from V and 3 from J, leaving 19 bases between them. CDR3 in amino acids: CSVPRPGAGTDTQYF. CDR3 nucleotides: TGCAGCGTCCCCCGCCCGGGGGCAGGTACAGATACGCAGTATTTT.

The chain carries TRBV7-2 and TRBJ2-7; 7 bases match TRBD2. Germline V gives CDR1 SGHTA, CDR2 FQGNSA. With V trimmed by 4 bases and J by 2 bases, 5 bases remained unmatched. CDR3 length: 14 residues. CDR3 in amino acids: CASSSPGLAYEQYF. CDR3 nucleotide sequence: TGTGCCAGCAGCTCGCCCGGACTAGCCTACGAGCAGTACTTC.

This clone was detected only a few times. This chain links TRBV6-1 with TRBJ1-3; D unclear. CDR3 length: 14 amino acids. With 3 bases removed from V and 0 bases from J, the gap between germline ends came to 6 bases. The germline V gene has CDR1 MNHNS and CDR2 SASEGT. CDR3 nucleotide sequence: TGTGCCAGCAGTGATATTTACTCTGGAAACACCATATATTTT. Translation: CASSDIYSGNTIYF.

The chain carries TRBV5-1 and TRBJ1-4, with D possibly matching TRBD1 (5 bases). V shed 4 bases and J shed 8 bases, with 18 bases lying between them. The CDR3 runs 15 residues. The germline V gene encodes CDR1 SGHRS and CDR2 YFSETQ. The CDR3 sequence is CASSPRRGTEEKLFF. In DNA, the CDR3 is TGCGCCAGCAGCCCTCGGAGGGGCACGGAAGAAAAACTGTTTTTT. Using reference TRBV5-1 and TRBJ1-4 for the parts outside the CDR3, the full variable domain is KAGVTQTPRYLIKTRGQQVTLSCSPISGHRSVSWYQQTPGQGLQFLFEYFSETQRNKGNFPGRFSGRQFSNSRSEMNVSTLELGDSALYLCASSPRRGTEEKLFFGSGTQLSVL.

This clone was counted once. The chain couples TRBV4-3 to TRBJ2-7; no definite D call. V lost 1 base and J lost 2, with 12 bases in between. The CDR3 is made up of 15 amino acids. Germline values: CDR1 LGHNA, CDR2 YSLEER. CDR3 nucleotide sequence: TGCGCCAGCAGCCAAGTTATCGTATCGGCCTACGAGCAGTACTTC. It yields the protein CASSQVIVSAYEQYF.

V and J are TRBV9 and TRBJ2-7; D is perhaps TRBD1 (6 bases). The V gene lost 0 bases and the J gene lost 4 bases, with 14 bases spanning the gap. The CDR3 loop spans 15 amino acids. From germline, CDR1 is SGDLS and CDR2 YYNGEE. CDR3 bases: TGTGCCAGCAGCGTAGGTTGGGACAACTTTTACGAGCAGTACTTC. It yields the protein CASSVGWDNFYEQYF.

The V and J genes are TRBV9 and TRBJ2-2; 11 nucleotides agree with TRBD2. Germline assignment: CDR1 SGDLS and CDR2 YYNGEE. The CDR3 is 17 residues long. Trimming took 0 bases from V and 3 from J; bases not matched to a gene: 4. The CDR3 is CASSVGIAGGDTGELFF. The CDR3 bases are TGTGCCAGCAGCGTAGGAATAGCGGGAGGGGACACCGGGGAGCTGTTTTTT.

CDR3: CASSSGSRTTDTQYF. CDR3 sequence (DNA): TGTGCCAGCAGCTCCGGTTCGCGGACCACAGATACGCAGTATTTT. This chain links TRBV28 with TRBJ2-3, with D unclear. CDR1 and CDR2 from the germline V gene are MDHEN and SYDVKM. The V gene lost 6 bases and the J gene lost 2 bases, with 15 bases spanning the gap. The CDR3 sequence is 15 residues long. Full variable domain (missing parts from reference TRBV28 and TRBJ2-3): DVKVTQSSRYLVKRTGEKVFLECVQDMDHENMFWYRQDPGLGLRLIYFSYDVKMKEKGDIPEGYSVSREKKERFSLILESASTNQTSMYLCASSSGSRTTDTQYFGPGTRLTVL.

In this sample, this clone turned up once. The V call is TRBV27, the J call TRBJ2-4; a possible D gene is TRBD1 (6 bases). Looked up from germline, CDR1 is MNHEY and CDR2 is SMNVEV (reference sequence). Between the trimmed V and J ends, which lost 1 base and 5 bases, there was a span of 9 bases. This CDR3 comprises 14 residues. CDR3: CASSLYAGENIQYF. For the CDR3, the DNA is TGTGCCAGCAGTTTATATGCAGGGGAAAACATTCAGTACTTC.

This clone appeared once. In DNA, the CDR3 is TGTGCCTGGTCCTCATCTAACTATGGCTACACCTTC. Residues: CAWSSSNYGYTF. This sequence joins TRBV30 and TRBJ1-2; D remains unclear. Germline lookup yields CDR1 GTSNPN and CDR2 SVGIG (reference sequence). V lost 5 bases to trimming and J lost 0 bases, with 7 bases between them. This CDR3 is built from 12 residues.

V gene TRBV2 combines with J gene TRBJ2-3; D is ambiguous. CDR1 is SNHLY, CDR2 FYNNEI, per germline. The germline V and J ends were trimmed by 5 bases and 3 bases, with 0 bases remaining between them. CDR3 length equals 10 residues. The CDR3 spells CASSTDTQYF. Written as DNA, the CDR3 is TGTGCCAGCAGTACAGATACGCAGTATTTT.

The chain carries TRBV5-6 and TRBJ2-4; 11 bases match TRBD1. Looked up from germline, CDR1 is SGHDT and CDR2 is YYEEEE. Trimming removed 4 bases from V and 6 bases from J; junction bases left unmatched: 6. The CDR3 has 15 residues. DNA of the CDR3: TGTGCCAGCAGCCGTGGACAGGGGGCAAGAAACATTCAGTACTTC. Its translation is CASSRGQGARNIQYF. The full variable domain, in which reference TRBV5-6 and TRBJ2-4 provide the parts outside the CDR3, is DAGVTQSPTHLIKTRGQQVTLRCSPKSGHDTVSWYQQALGQGPQFIFQYYEEEERQRGNFPDRFSGHQFPNYSSELNVNALLLGDSALYLCASSRGQGARNIQYFGAGTRLSVL.

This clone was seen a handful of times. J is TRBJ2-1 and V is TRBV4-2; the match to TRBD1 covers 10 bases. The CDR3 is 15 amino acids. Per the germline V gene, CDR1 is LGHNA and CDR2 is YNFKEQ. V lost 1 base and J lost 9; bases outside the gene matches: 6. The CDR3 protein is CASSQGGDRGGEQFF. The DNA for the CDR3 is TGTGCCAGCAGCCAAGGGGGGGACAGGGGAGGTGAGCAGTTCTTC.

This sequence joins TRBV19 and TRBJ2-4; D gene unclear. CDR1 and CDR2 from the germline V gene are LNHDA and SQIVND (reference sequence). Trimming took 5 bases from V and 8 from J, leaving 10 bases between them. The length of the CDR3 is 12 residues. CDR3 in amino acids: CASSWGFDIQYF. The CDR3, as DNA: TGTGCCAGTAGTTGGGGTTTTGACATTCAGTACTTC.

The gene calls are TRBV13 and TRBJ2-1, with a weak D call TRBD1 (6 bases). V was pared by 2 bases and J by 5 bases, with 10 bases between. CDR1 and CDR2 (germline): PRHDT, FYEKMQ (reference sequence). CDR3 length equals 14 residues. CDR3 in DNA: TGTGCCAGCAGCTTACCCGGACAGAACAATGAGCAGTTCTTC. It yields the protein CASSLPGQNNEQFF.